The rows below give T cell receptor beta chains drawn from one sample of a study of shared clonotypes between healthy human individuals. Sequencing was performed with immunoSEQ multiplex PCR; in TCRdb, only in-frame clones are kept and a portion is missing. The table records around 720,000 clones, 73% of them present only once. The specimen sequenced was memory CD4+ T cells sorted from blood. These receptors were collected from a woman aged 30 to 39 in good health. Each CDR3 is given with its conserved first and last residue. Fields, in order: J gene, clone size, V gene, D gene, CDR3 DNA, CDR3 protein. The D gene is left open where the match is weak. Size is stated for part of the rows, as once, few or many counts, or as a class when the clone is expanded.

J: TRBJ2-7; size: -; V: TRBV10-1; D: -; DNA: TGCGCCAGCAGTGAGTCTCGCGGCGGGCTCTACGAGCAGTACTTC; CDR3: CASSESRGGLYEQYF
J: TRBJ2-5; size: -; V: TRBV5-1; D: -; DNA: TGCGCCAGCAGCTTGAGGGTGCAAGAGACCCAGTACTTC; CDR3: CASSLRVQETQYF
J: TRBJ1-3; size: -; V: TRBV2; D: TRBD1; DNA: TGTGCCAGCAGAACCCTGGGGCAGGGGGACACCATATATTTT; CDR3: CASRTLGQGDTIYF
J: TRBJ2-1; size: -; V: TRBV7-3; D: -; DNA: TGTGCCAGCAGCCCATGGGGCAACAATGAGCAGTTCTTC; CDR3: CASSPWGNNEQFF
J: TRBJ1-1; size: once; V: TRBV2; D: TRBD1; DNA: TGTGCCAGCAGAGGGGGCTTGGTTGAAGCTTTCTTT; CDR3: CASRGGLVEAFF
J: TRBJ2-3; size: once; V: TRBV9; D: -; DNA: TGTGCCAGCAGCGTAGGGGTGGCTAGCGCTTCCGATACGCAGTATTTT; CDR3: CASSVGVASASDTQYF
J: TRBJ2-2; size: -; V: TRBV10-2; D: TRBD2; DNA: TGCGCCAGCACGGTGCGGGAGGTCACCGGGGAGCTGTTTTTT; CDR3: CASTVREVTGELFF
J: TRBJ2-5; size: -; V: TRBV27; D: TRBD2; DNA: TGTGCCAGCAGTTCCACTCTAGCGGGAATCGGGACCCAGTACTTC; CDR3: CASSSTLAGIGTQYF
J: TRBJ2-3; size: few; V: TRBV5-1; D: -; DNA: TGCGCCAGCACCTGGACTATTGGGGGAACAGATACGCAGTATTTT; CDR3: CASTWTIGGTDTQYF
J: TRBJ2-7; size: once; V: TRBV6-1; D: -; DNA: TGTGCCAGCAGTGTCCAGGGAGGAGTATCCTACGAGCAGTACTTC; CDR3: CASSVQGGVSYEQYF
J: TRBJ1-2; size: -; V: TRBV6-6; D: TRBD1; DNA: TGTGCCAGCAGTTACGGACAGGGCGACTATGGCTACACCTTC; CDR3: CASSYGQGDYGYTF
J: TRBJ1-2; size: -; V: TRBV5-1; D: -; DNA: TGCGCCAGCAGCCAATGGGTCGGGGGCAGCGGCTACACCTTC; CDR3: CASSQWVGGSGYTF
J: TRBJ2-7; size: once; V: TRBV28; D: TRBD2; DNA: TGTGCCAGCAGGAGCCGGCTAGCGGGCACCTACTACGAGCAGTACTTC; CDR3: CASRSRLAGTYYEQYF
J: TRBJ1-5; size: -; V: TRBV7-8; D: -; DNA: TGTGCCAGCAGCCAATTGCGGGTACGCATTCAGCCCCAGCATTTT; CDR3: CASSQLRVRIQPQHF
J: TRBJ1-2; size: -; V: TRBV9; D: -; DNA: TGTGCCAGCAGCGTCTTCAGTGGAAACTATGGCTACACCTTC; CDR3: CASSVFSGNYGYTF
J: TRBJ2-5; size: -; V: TRBV7-9; D: -; DNA: TGTGCCAGCAGTCCCTACAGGGGGGGCCAGCTACAAGAGACCCAGTACTTC; CDR3: CASSPYRGGQLQETQYF
J: TRBJ1-2; size: many; V: TRBV4-2; D: -; DNA: TGTGCCAGCAGCCAAGATGCAGGGGAACTTTATGGCTACACCTTC; CDR3: CASSQDAGELYGYTF
J: TRBJ1-2; size: few; V: TRBV6-1; D: -; DNA: TGTGCCAGCAGCCGACAGACTAACTATGGCTACACCTTC; CDR3: CASSRQTNYGYTF
J: TRBJ2-1; size: -; V: TRBV5-1; D: -; DNA: TGCGCCAGCAGCTTGGCGTCTAGCGCGTACAATGAGCAGTTCTTC; CDR3: CASSLASSAYNEQFF
J: TRBJ2-1; size: -; V: TRBV19; D: -; DNA: TGTGCCAGTAGTATGACCCTAGGGGGTGGGAATGAGCAGTTCTTC; CDR3: CASSMTLGGGNEQFF
J: TRBJ1-5; size: -; V: TRBV2; D: -; DNA: TGTGCCAGCAGCATCGCAGGGTATAGCAATCAGCCCCAGCATTTT; CDR3: CASSIAGYSNQPQHF
J: TRBJ2-4; size: -; V: TRBV7-8; D: -; DNA: TGTGCCAGCAGCTTAGTTCGAGTAGCCAAAAACATTCAGTACTTC; CDR3: CASSLVRVAKNIQYF
J: TRBJ1-5; size: -; V: TRBV6-5; D: -; DNA: TGTGCCAGCAGTTACAGCGCAGGCAATCAGCCCCAGCATTTT; CDR3: CASSYSAGNQPQHF
J: TRBJ2-1; size: -; V: TRBV28; D: TRBD2; DNA: TGTGCCAGCAGTTTTAGTCGACTAGCGGGAGATCCCAATGAGCAGTTCTTC; CDR3: CASSFSRLAGDPNEQFF
J: TRBJ2-1; size: -; V: TRBV18; D: -; DNA: TGTGCCAGCTCACCAGCCATGGGTAATGAGCAGTTCTTC; CDR3: CASSPAMGNEQFF
J: TRBJ2-6; size: once; V: TRBV7-9; D: -; DNA: TGTGCCAGCAGCTTAGCTGGCTCTGGGGCCAACGTCCTGACTTTC; CDR3: CASSLAGSGANVLTF
J: TRBJ1-4; size: once; V: TRBV29-1; D: -; DNA: TGCAGCGTTGTAGGTAATGAAAAACTGTTTTTT; CDR3: CSVVGNEKLFF
J: TRBJ1-2; size: -; V: TRBV6-1; D: -; DNA: TGTGCCAGCAGTGATACCCAGGGAGTTTGGGGCTACACCTTC; CDR3: CASSDTQGVWGYTF
J: TRBJ2-7; size: -; V: TRBV28; D: -; DNA: TGTGCCAGCAGTCTCCCGGACATCTCCTACGAGCAGTACTTC; CDR3: CASSLPDISYEQYF
J: TRBJ2-6; size: -; V: TRBV19; D: -; DNA: TGTGCCAGTAGTATATCGCCGGGACTTGGGGCCAACGTCCTGACTTTC; CDR3: CASSISPGLGANVLTF
J: TRBJ1-3; size: -; V: TRBV21-1; D: -; DNA: TGTGCCAGCCCGATTGGACTCCATCCCACTCTCTCTGGAAACACCATATATTTT; CDR3: CASPIGLHPTLSGNTIYF
J: TRBJ1-1; size: once; V: TRBV7-4; D: -; DNA: TGTGCCAGCGGTCATACTGAAGCTTTCTTT; CDR3: CASGHTEAFF
J: TRBJ1-2; size: -; V: TRBV6-1; D: -; DNA: TGTGCCAGCAGCTACTATGGCTACACCTTC; CDR3: CASSYYGYTF
J: TRBJ2-3; size: few; V: TRBV5-1; D: -; DNA: TGCGCCAGCAGCTTTGAGCTCTATAGCACAGATACGCAGTATTTT; CDR3: CASSFELYSTDTQYF
J: TRBJ2-7; size: once; V: TRBV11-2; D: -; DNA: TGTGCCAGCAGCCCCGGGACACCCCTCTACGAGCAGTACTTC; CDR3: CASSPGTPLYEQYF
J: TRBJ1-2; size: once; V: TRBV28; D: -; DNA: TGTGCCAGCACCTCCAGGGGCAGCGGTATTTATGGCTACACCTTC; CDR3: CASTSRGSGIYGYTF
J: TRBJ2-2; size: -; V: TRBV28; D: -; DNA: TGTGCCAGTATAGACAGAAACACCGGGGAGCTGTTTTTT; CDR3: CASIDRNTGELFF
J: TRBJ2-7; size: -; V: TRBV6-1; D: -; DNA: TGTGCCAGCCGGATCTTATGGGAGCGGGCCTACGAGCAGTACTTC; CDR3: CASRILWERAYEQYF
J: TRBJ1-5; size: -; V: TRBV10-1; D: TRBD1; DNA: TGCGCCAGCAGCCGGGACAGCGGACAGCCCCAGCATTTT; CDR3: CASSRDSGQPQHF
J: TRBJ1-2; size: -; V: TRBV6-5; D: -; DNA: TGTGCCACTAGACGACCGGGCGGTGGCTACACCTTC; CDR3: CATRRPGGGYTF
J: TRBJ2-2; size: -; V: TRBV7-7; D: -; DNA: TGTGCCAGCAGCGCCTGGGGGGCGTCCGGGGAGCTGTTTTTT; CDR3: CASSAWGASGELFF
J: TRBJ2-3; size: -; V: TRBV6-1; D: TRBD2; DNA: TGTGCCAGCAGTGAAGCAGCGGGGGGCACAGATACGCAGTATTTT; CDR3: CASSEAAGGTDTQYF
J: TRBJ1-2; size: -; V: TRBV27; D: TRBD1; DNA: TGTGCCAGCAGTCTCGGACAGGGGGCGTTTGGCTACACCTTC; CDR3: CASSLGQGAFGYTF
J: TRBJ2-3; size: -; V: TRBV5-1; D: -; DNA: TGCGCCAGCAGCTTGGTTCCGGGGGCATATACAGATACGCAGTATTTT; CDR3: CASSLVPGAYTDTQYF
J: TRBJ1-4; size: -; V: TRBV27; D: -; DNA: TGTGCCAGCAGTTCGCCGACAGCCGGGGTAGAAAAACTGTTTTTT; CDR3: CASSSPTAGVEKLFF
J: TRBJ2-1; size: -; V: TRBV7-2; D: TRBD1; DNA: TGTGCCAGCAGTTTGGGACAGGCCCGCTACAATGAGCAGTTCTTC; CDR3: CASSLGQARYNEQFF
J: TRBJ2-7; size: -; V: TRBV19; D: TRBD1; DNA: TGTGCCAGTGCCGGGACAGGTGAGGGCTACGAGCAGTACTTC; CDR3: CASAGTGEGYEQYF
J: TRBJ2-6; size: -; V: TRBV6-5; D: TRBD1; DNA: TGTGCCAGCAGTTTTGGGACAGGGTCCGGGGCCAACGTCCTGACTTTC; CDR3: CASSFGTGSGANVLTF
J: TRBJ1-2; size: -; V: TRBV5-1; D: TRBD1; DNA: TGCGCCAGCAGCCCCGGAAGACAGGGGAACTATGGCTACACCTTC; CDR3: CASSPGRQGNYGYTF
J: TRBJ1-2; size: -; V: TRBV7-9; D: -; DNA: TGTGCCAGCAGCCCGCGGACACAGGGTTCTGACGGCTACACCTTC; CDR3: CASSPRTQGSDGYTF
J: TRBJ2-2; size: -; V: TRBV7-9; D: -; DNA: TGTGCCAGCAGCTTAGGGCTAGTTAACACCGGGGAGCTGTTTTTT; CDR3: CASSLGLVNTGELFF
J: TRBJ2-5; size: few; V: TRBV5-1; D: -; DNA: TGCGCCAGCAGCTTGTATATGGATCTTTCGGAGACCCAGTACTTC; CDR3: CASSLYMDLSETQYF
J: TRBJ2-1; size: many; V: TRBV14; D: TRBD2; DNA: TGTGCCAGCAGCCAAGGTAGGCTAGCGGGAGGGCCCCTGACCGTCAATGAGCAGTTCTTC; CDR3: CASSQGRLAGGPLTVNEQFF
J: TRBJ2-7; size: once; V: TRBV6-4; D: TRBD2; DNA: TGTGCCAGCAGTTACTGGACTAGCGGGAGGGCGGACGAGCAGTACTTC; CDR3: CASSYWTSGRADEQYF
J: TRBJ2-2; size: -; V: TRBV19; D: TRBD2; DNA: TGTGCCAGTAGTATCCTAGCGGGAGGAGGCGGGGAGCTGTTTTTT; CDR3: CASSILAGGGGELFF
J: TRBJ1-1; size: -; V: TRBV6-6; D: -; DNA: TGTGCCAGCAGTTACTCGACAGGAAGGACTGAAGCTTTCTTT; CDR3: CASSYSTGRTEAFF
J: TRBJ2-2; size: -; V: TRBV7-2; D: -; DNA: TGTGCCAGCAGCAGGGTGAACACCGGGGAGCTGTTTTTT; CDR3: CASSRVNTGELFF